Below, 10 T cell receptor beta chains from the same sample are listed, as sequenced in a study of blood T cell repertoires in COVID-19. Assay used: immunoSEQ multiplex PCR; TCRdb lists only in-frame clones, some missing. The table shows fewer than 350,000 clones, with about 85% occurring only once. The sample taken for sequencing was PBMCs or T cells enriched from blood (not recorded which). These receptor sequences come from a woman aged 30 to 39 who had been exposed to COVID-19.

The chain couples TRBV5-1 to TRBJ2-5, with 7 bases aligning to TRBD1. There are 14 residues in the CDR3. With V trimmed by 4 bases and J by 5 bases, 8 bases remained unmatched. Germline assignment: CDR1 SGHRS and CDR2 YFSETQ. CDR3 amino acids: CASSRQGLGETQYF. CDR3 DNA sequence: TGCGCCAGCAGCCGACAGGGTTTGGGGGAGACCCAGTACTTC.

CDR3 DNA: TGTGCCAGCAGCCCCAGTATCGGGGACAGCATGAACACTGAAGCTTTCTTT. This codes for CASSPSIGDSMNTEAFF. The chain is built from TRBV3-1 (or the pseudogene TRBV3-2) and TRBJ1-1; the match to TRBD1 covers 7 bases. This CDR3 spans 17 amino acids. Germline V gene sequence: CDR1 LGHDT, CDR2 YNNKEL (reference sequence). The trim removed 4 bases at V and 0 bases at J, leaving 11 bases unmatched.

The gene calls are TRBV9 and TRBJ2-1, with TRBD2 matching over 9 bases. The CDR3 runs 16 residues. V gave up 2 bases and J gave up 7 bases; unmatched junction bases: 10. From germline, CDR1 is SGDLS and CDR2 YYNGEE. The CDR3 spells CASSVPGLAPLNEQFF. Written as DNA, the CDR3 is TGTGCCAGCAGCGTTCCGGGACTAGCCCCTCTTAATGAGCAGTTCTTC.

The J gene is TRBJ2-2, the V gene TRBV5-6; weak D call: TRBD1 (5 bases). V was trimmed by 6 bases and J by 6 bases, leaving 12 bases between them. This CDR3 comprises 13 residues. Germline V gene lookup returns CDR1 SGHDT and CDR2 YYEEEE. CDR3 amino acids: CASTQGSAGELFF. DNA for the CDR3: TGTGCCAGCACCCAGGGAAGCGCCGGGGAGCTGTTTTTT. The full variable domain, in which reference TRBV5-6 and TRBJ2-2 provide the parts outside the CDR3, is DAGVTQSPTHLIKTRGQQVTLRCSPKSGHDTVSWYQQALGQGPQFIFQYYEEEERQRGNFPDRFSGHQFPNYSSELNVNALLLGDSALYLCASTQGSAGELFFGEGSRLTVL.

This clone was counted a single time. This CDR3 is CARTQGPNSPLHF. The CDR3 DNA is TGTGCCAGGACACAGGGACCTAATTCACCCCTCCACTTT. The V call is TRBV21-1, the J call TRBJ1-6; TRBD1 is taken as the D call from the table, unchecked against the DNA. TRBV21-1 is listed as a pseudogene. The CDR3 has 13 amino acids.

V gene TRBV12-3 or TRBV12-4 combines with J gene TRBJ2-7, with D unclear. This CDR3 comprises 11 residues. Trimming shortened V by 0 bases and J by 6 bases, and 3 bases separated the two germline ends. CDR3 DNA: TGTGCCAGCAGTTTAGCGCGCGAGCAGTACTTC. Translation: CASSLAREQYF.

As concerns this clone: Within the sample, other DNA sequences also encode this same CDR3. The chain carries TRBV28 and TRBJ1-2, with 10 bases aligning to TRBD1. Germline V lookup: CDR1 MDHEN, CDR2 SYDVKM. V lost 4 bases, J lost 5 bases, and 4 bases stayed unmatched. This CDR3 spans 14 amino acids. The CDR3: CASSSTGGDYGYTF. The DNA for the CDR3 is TGTGCCAGCAGTTCGACAGGGGGCGATTATGGCTACACCTTC.

The chain links TRBV19 to TRBJ2-7; D remains unclear. The ends were cut back, 3 bases at V and 4 bases at J, with 13 bases in the middle. The CDR3 length is 14 residues. CDR1 and CDR2 (germline): LNHDA, SQIVND (reference sequence). For the CDR3, the DNA is TGTGCCAGTAGTATTGGGCAGGCCCAATACGAGCAGTACTTC. This sequence encodes CASSIGQAQYEQYF. Full variable domain (rest looked up from reference TRBV19 and TRBJ2-7): DGGITQSPKYLFRKEGQNVTLSCEQNLNHDAMYWYRQDPGQGLRLIYYSQIVNDFQKGDIAEGYSVSREKKESFPLTVTSAQKNPTAFYLCASSIGQAQYEQYFGPGTRLTVT.

The V call is TRBV9, the J call TRBJ1-4; TRBD1 is a possible D gene (5 bases). Germline lookup yields CDR1 SGDLS and CDR2 YYNGEE. The CDR3 spans 17 residues. Trimming took off 4 bases at V and 4 bases at J, with 20 bases between the two ends. As DNA, the CDR3 is TGTGCCAGCAGCAAATACTATTCAGGGCCCCTTAATGAAAAACTGTTTTTT. Protein product: CASSKYYSGPLNEKLFF.

This clone has a handful of counts. The sample holds other DNA sequences that translate to the same CDR3. The chain employs TRBV2 and TRBJ2-3, with unresolved D. The V and J ends lost 4 bases and 2 bases respectively, with 7 bases between them. The germline CDR1 and CDR2 sequences are SNHLY and FYNNEI. This CDR3 region has 13 residues. The CDR3: CASSGSFTDTQYF. In nucleotides, the CDR3 is TGTGCCAGCAGTGGGAGTTTCACAGATACGCAGTATTTT.